This TCR beta chain was obtained from a study of tumor and adjacent non-tumor tissue in lung cancer. No cell sorting was done before RNA was extracted from the tissue. Three rounds of nested PCR, following a modified ARM-PCR protocol, produced the TCRbeta library. TCRdb independently ran MiXCR on the multiplex PCR reads; one entry per CDR3 protein. Among 90,000 to 130,000 distinct CDR3 sequences listed, over 70% were seen once. Comment on this clonotype: The conserved final phenylalanine or tryptophan is absent from the CDR3, which likely points to a read error. No DNA is shown, since the ends of the CDR3 on it are uncertain; the CDR3 is the one TCRdb lists.

This receptor was taken from a man between 65 and 85 years old with non-small cell lung cancer. The sample consisted of lung tumor tissue.

The CDR3: CASSLLTGFGYGYAP. The chain has TRBV12-3 or TRBV12-4 and TRBJ1-2; the table gives TRBD1 as D, unverified against the DNA. The CDR3 is made up of 15 amino acids, end residues included.